This section outlines one TCR beta chain sequence together with its context. What it recognizes is unknown. Unstimulated PBMCs were sorted into CD3+CD4+ and CD3+CD8+ populations. The data were obtained in a study of T cell clones after liver transplantation. On the study more broadly: Three of eight recipients were HCV-positive; others had non-autoimmune, non-viral indications.

Study observations and caveats: Post-transplant time points were not standardized, so conclusions are preliminary.

The CDR3 is made up of 14 amino acids. The V gene end was trimmed by 3 bases and the J gene end by 4 bases; junction bases not matched to a gene: 3. Looked up from germline, CDR1 is KGHSH and CDR2 is LQKENI. Only in-frame clones appear in the TCRdb table, and some are missing; sequencing was by immunoSEQ multiplex PCR. The table records over 55,000 clones, roughly 70% of them present only once. The source of this sequence is a human patient who received a liver transplant. Some T cells may originate from the graft donor. The J gene is TRBJ1-3, the V gene TRBV18, with TRBD1 identical over 7 bases. Here the sequenced sample was CD4+ T cells from blood, taken at the approximately 16-month timepoint. CDR3 in amino acids: CASSPGTAGNTIYF. The CDR3 bases are TGTGCCAGCTCACCGGGGACAGCAGGAAACACCATATATTTT. The full variable domain, rest sourced from reference TRBV18 and TRBJ1-3, is NAGVMQNPRHLVRRRGQEARLRCSPMKGHSHVYWYRQLPEEGLKFMVYLQKENIIDESGMPKERFSAEFPKEGPSILRIQQVVRGDSAAYFCASSPGTAGNTIYFGEGSWLTVV.